This T cell receptor (beta chain) emerged from a study of cytomegalovirus exposure and HLA in healthy donors (dated by TCRdb to 2016 to 2017). Context from the whole study: According to an earlier analysis of 587 of the donors, roughly 180 million T cells yielded 90 million to 130 million unique TCR beta sequences and less than 300 Gb of sequence data. An earlier analysis of fewer than 750 of the donors used high-throughput TCR beta sequencing to judge whether each TCR beta V gene segment behaved as functional or pseudogenic. The later analysis used no new phenotypic data to find candidate immune exposures, relying instead on TCR beta sequences and their occurrence across donors. The study combined high-throughput TCR immunosequencing, statistical association of individual TCRs with disease status, and machine learning to predict cytomegalovirus infection status. Besides the first cohort of 666 subjects, a separate validation cohort made up of roughly 120 different subjects was used. The number of donors typed differed by locus, with about 629-630 for A, B, C, DRB1 and DQB1, roughly 550 for DQA1, under 610 for DPA1, and over 400 for DPB1. Around 320 gigabases of sequencing data and 78 million or so unique TCR sequences were included in an early release covering around 650 HLA-typed donors. All discovery cohort repertoires had been generated on a single sequencing platform. In a later analysis, previously published TCR beta repertoires from hundreds of donors were re-analyzed and high-resolution HLA genotyping was added so that TCR occurrence patterns could be studied. A later genetic analysis took genome-wide SNP genotypes for about three fifths of the 666 donors and used that subset as a discovery cohort. The genetic ancestry cluster associated with self-reported Caucasian donors included roughly 84% of the 398 genotyped donors. The study used immunosequencing to profile the T cell repertoires of approximately 630 subjects and linked those repertoires to cytomegalovirus serostatus. The study aimed to test whether cataloging public T cell receptors could reveal signatures of past pathogen exposure. Class I and class II HLA loci were covered by the typing at four-digit resolution. Among about 400 genotyped donors of the cohort, an average of approximately 240,000 unique TCR beta nucleotide sequences was sequenced per donor, of which 15% to 20% were non-productive. Donor age, sex, ethnicity and CMV serostatus were compiled together with the repertoire data. Roughly 5 DR-DQ haplotypes were handled as single units for association and clustering, since linkage in the cohort was strong. Here is what the overall study found, with its caveats: Because the 87-base-pair reads could not distinguish some IMGT-functional V segments, including TRBV6-2 and TRBV6-3, those segments were excluded. A further reported finding was that TCR beta sequences accurately predicted the HLA-A and HLA-B alleles for most subjects in the first cohort. A cluster of highly shared sequence variants was judged likely to be a technical artifact of the sequencing pipeline. An association between a missense DCLRE1C variant and V-gene and J-gene trimming of TCR beta chains was found in a later genetic analysis and replicated in an independent cohort. Presence/absence analyses assumed roughly uniform sequencing depth across donors, an assumption that may not hold. Because counts were too low, some 17 rarely observed V segments, including chromosome 9 orphons, were left out of the earlier analysis of some 600 of the donors. The classifier was reported to diagnose cytomegalovirus status with high specificity and sensitivity in both the original cohort and the validation cohort. A later analysis found that TCR association rates varied across HLA loci, with DRB1 alleles showing the most associated TCRs and HLA-C alleles the fewest. An earlier analysis of 450 to 750 of the donors showed that most TCR beta V segments appeared in productive rearrangements either about 87% or about 30% of the time, which broadly matched IMGT annotations. Immune exposure information for the cohort was limited to CMV serostatus. Linkage disequilibrium might explain the correlated functional status among segregating V segments, but an unknown experimental factor could not be ruled out. Because HLA typing was missing for some donors at each locus, association tests included only the typed subset. A later analysis associated 16,951 TCR beta sequences with specific HLA alleles at a false discovery rate of 0.05. When HLA alleles, especially DR and DQ, strongly co-occurred, attributing TCR associations to individual alleles was difficult. In a later analysis, HLA-associated TCR beta chains showed more clonal expansion and lower generation probabilities than non-associated chains that were equally common. Compared with the 666-donor mean, donors in an Asian-associated ancestry cluster had fewer N-insertions in productive TCRs, according to a later genetic analysis. Most CMV-associated TCR beta chains appeared to be HLA-restricted in a later analysis, and the HLA associations seemed to be driven largely by CMV exposure. Most TCR sequences were seen in very few donors, while some public TCRs were found in many individuals. The study gave a list of 150 to 200 TCR beta chains associated with cytomegalovirus. In a later analysis, several top co-occurrence clusters were reported to appear linked to parvovirus B19, influenza, CMV and Epstein-Barr virus. The authors suggested that the approach could potentially be generalized to other disease states and immunological phenotypes. This cohort had only TCR beta chains sequenced, and the lack of alpha or paired-chain data limited which features could be detected. Three of the identified cytomegalovirus-associated TCR beta chains were confirmed in vitro to be specific for cytomegalovirus antigens.

The library was made by the immunoSEQ multiplex PCR assay. The multiplex PCR relied on a mix of 60 forward primers for TCR Vbeta segments and 13 reverse primers for TCR Jbeta segments. Amplification of the CDR3 region of rearranged TCR beta genes was performed with a multiplex PCR assay on genomic DNA. The amplified TCR beta libraries were sequenced on the Illumina HiSeq System as 87-base-pair reads. In the source study's methods: In a later analysis, tens of millions of unique TCR beta chains were counted across the approximately 670 repertoires, and roughly 10 million of these chains were shared by at least two donors. Raw reads were error-corrected and collapsed into unique sequences with a nearest-neighbor algorithm that merged closely related sequences to remove PCR and sequencing errors. To assign V, D and J gene segments, CDR3 sequences were aligned to IMGT reference sequences. For a sequence to be retained, a match of at least six nucleotides was required to both a V gene segment and a J gene segment. Rearrangements were called productive when the CDR3 lacked stop codons and stayed in frame with V and J; all others were non-productive. CDR3 was defined according to IMGT convention as the region running from the second conserved V-encoded cysteine to the conserved J-encoded phenylalanine. The earlier analysis of fewer than 750 of the donors excluded sequences that lacked an unambiguous match to a single V gene segment. In an earlier analysis of 450 to 700 of the donors, V segments were called functional above 56.7% productive rearrangements and were called segregating when the between-donor standard deviation exceeded 5%. A statistical classification framework was built to diagnose cytomegalovirus status from the catalog of TCR beta chain sequences. A later analysis assigned V and J genes by comparing TCR nucleotide sequences with IMGT/GENE-DB human TR gene sequences. A later analysis assigned CDR3 sequences and most-parsimonious VDJ recombination scenarios with the TCRdist pipeline. In a later analysis, every TCR beta chain was defined by the combination of its CDR3 amino acid sequence and its V-gene family, and reads without a unique V-gene family were dropped. A later analysis removed roughly 590 highly shared, low-generation-probability nucleotide sequences to deal with suspected cross-contamination and a sequencing artifact. A later analysis calculated a clonal expansion index for each public chain from normalized within-repertoire ranks of inferred template counts. Generation probabilities in a later analysis came from a VDJ recombination model fitted to out-of-frame rearrangements, and those results were checked against IGoR. A later analysis scored TCR-TCR, TCR-HLA and TCR-CMV co-occurrence with hypergeometric tests, applying a repertoire-size bias correction to TCR pairs. False discovery rates were estimated in a later analysis by permuting HLA or CMV assignments 20 times. A later analysis grouped co-occurring TCRs with DBSCAN, adding TCRdist sequence similarity when clustering within HLA-allele-positive subsets. Co-occurrence clustering excluded repertoires with fewer than 30,000 or more than 120,000 public chains, plus five with anomalous nucleotide sharing. TCRdb took this table from immuneACCESS and kept in-frame rearrangements with V and J called. Such tables lack part of the clones; where checked against another copy, unresolved V genes explain under half of the gap, and the rest is unexplained. D and trimming come from the DNA, and the V and J calls and clone size come from that table. The sample table lists around 250,000 clones, around nine tenths of them with a count of one. The ten largest clonotypes hold about 1.7% of the sample.

Only a few counts were recorded for this clone. Its antigen is currently not known. No base quality values were provided; no much bigger clone lies one nucleotide off. The cohort comprised several hundred healthy bone marrow donors. At the time of sampling, all cohort members were nominally healthy, though unrecorded immune exposures were likely present. The donor tested CMV seronegative and was one of the 352 seronegative cohort members. A peripheral blood sample was collected from each donor, and TCR beta sequencing was performed on peripheral blood mononuclear cells. The Qiagen DNeasy Blood Extraction Kit was used to extract genomic DNA from the blood cell samples. The V and J ends are trimmed by 7 bases and 3 bases, leaving 6 bases between them. The CDR3 holds 12 amino acids from the cysteine to the phenylalanine. The only DNA kept is the CDR3, 36 bases in frame from the first base. The germline V gene specifies SNHLY as CDR1 and FYNNEI as CDR2.

The specimen was PBMCs. Recombination joined TRBV2 with TRBJ2-2; the D gene identity is not certain. This sequence was found in a girl aged 2 to 9 in good health and CMV-seronegative. The DNA reads as follows: TGTGCCAGCACGGTATACACCGGGGAGCTGTTTTTT. Its translation is CASTVYTGELFF.